This TCR beta chain was captured by sequencing in a study of blood T cell repertoires in COVID-19. Turning to the study itself: Samples of COVID-19 (acute and convalescent) were obtained from the United States, Italy and Spain. In each case, the material was cDNA or gDNA derived from T cells, B-cell-depleted T cells, or PBMCs.

In the source study's methods: Amplifying reference gene primers gave estimates of nucleated cell counts. Clones were sequenced by immunoSEQ multiplex PCR, and TCRdb holds only the in-frame ones, with some missing. D and trimming were read from the DNA, whereas the V and J calls and clone size are those reported in that table. The sample shows fewer than 400,000 clones, around 82% of them seen only once. CDR3 length: 14 residues. From germline, CDR1 is SGHTA and CDR2 FQGNSA. V was pared by 4 bases and J by 6 bases, with 5 bases of the junction left unmatched. The sequence was collected from a man younger than 40 with active or convalescent COVID-19. Sequences were obtained from peripheral blood. This chain uses TRBV7-2 with TRBJ1-1; 10 nucleotides match TRBD1. Here the CDR3 reads CASSSTGGYPEAFF. CDR3 DNA: TGTGCCAGCAGCTCGACAGGGGGCTACCCTGAAGCTTTCTTT.